The 16 T cell receptor beta chains listed next were all sequenced from one sample in a study of T cell responses to AZD1222 COVID-19 vaccine. Clones were sequenced by immunoSEQ multiplex PCR, and TCRdb holds only the in-frame ones, with some missing. The repertoire holds about 150,000 clones, with around 87% as singletons. This specimen consisted of peripheral blood, obtained 28 days after the second AZD1222 dose. The origin of the receptors is an adult who received the AZD1222 COVID-19 vaccine.

The J gene is TRBJ1-2, the V gene TRBV6-6; the match to TRBD1 covers 7 bases. The CDR3 sequence is 14 residues long. Germline V CDR1 and CDR2: MNHNY, SVGAGI (reference sequence). With 2 bases clipped from V and 8 bases from J, the junction kept 8 bases outside the gene matches. The CDR3 DNA sequence: TGTGCCAGCAGTTACCCCGGACAGGCCCGGGGCTACACCTTC. This gives the protein CASSYPGQARGYTF.

This clone showed up just once. The DNA of the CDR3 is TGTGCCAGCTCACTGGGACTAGCGGGAGCCCCCTACAATGAGCAGTTCTTC. It codes for CASSLGLAGAPYNEQFF. This chain links TRBV18 with TRBJ2-1; 14 bases fit TRBD2. The V segment lost 4 bases and the J segment 2 bases; nucleotides outside the gene matches: 4. CDR1 and CDR2 (germline): KGHSH, LQKENI. This CDR3 spans 17 amino acids.

V is TRBV9 and J is TRBJ1-1; D remains ambiguous. The germline V gene encodes CDR1 SGDLS and CDR2 YYNGEE. The CDR3 sequence is 13 residues long. The V end lost 4 bases, the J end lost 8 bases, and 15 bases lay between the germline ends. The DNA of the CDR3 is TGTGCCAGCAGCACCGCGGTGGGAATGGAAGCTTTCTTT. Its translation: CASSTAVGMEAFF.

The J gene is TRBJ2-1, the V gene TRBV6-4; 7 bases align to TRBD2. The germline CDR1 and CDR2 sequences are MRHNA and SNTAGT. V trimming: 2 bases; J trimming: 8 bases; junction bases outside the gene matches: 9. The CDR3 totals 15 residues. The CDR3 DNA is TGTGCCAGCAGTGACCGAGCGGGAACCTCACATGAGCAGTTCTTC. It codes for CASSDRAGTSHEQFF.

This clone was observed a handful of times. The V gene is TRBV5-6, the J gene TRBJ2-3; 7 positions match TRBD2. V dropped 4 bases and J dropped 4; count of bases not matched to a gene: 3. The germline V gene has CDR1 SGHDT and CDR2 YYEEEE. The CDR3 is made up of 13 amino acids. CDR3 in amino acids: CASSPRGADTQYF. The CDR3 DNA sequence: TGTGCCAGCAGCCCACGGGGGGCAGATACGCAGTATTTT.

This clone was recorded once. This rearrangement joins TRBV13 to TRBJ2-7, with 9 positions matching TRBD1. V gave up 5 bases and J gave up 3 bases; unmatched junction bases: 8. This CDR3 has 15 amino acids. From germline, CDR1 is PRHDT and CDR2 FYEKMQ (reference sequence). CDR3 nucleotides: TGTGCCAGCAGCGGACAGGGACAGGGCTACTACGAGCAGTACTTC. Protein: CASSGQGQGYYEQYF.

The V gene is TRBV7-2, the J gene TRBJ2-1; TRBD2 aligns across 7 bases. CDR3 length: 14 residues. The V segment lost 6 bases and the J segment 9 bases; nucleotides outside the gene matches: 11. CDR1 and CDR2 (germline): SGHTA, FQGNSA. This chain's CDR3 is CASRAGVGISEQFF. The CDR3 DNA reads TGTGCCAGCAGGGCGGGAGTGGGTATAAGTGAGCAGTTCTTC.

The chain has TRBV28 and TRBJ1-6; TRBD1 might be the D (6 bases). This CDR3 comprises 13 residues. Trimming shortened V by 4 bases and J by 7 bases, and 8 bases separated the two germline ends. From germline, CDR1 is MDHEN and CDR2 SYDVKM. The CDR3 loop is CASSWDKNSPLHF. The DNA for the CDR3 is TGTGCCAGCAGTTGGGACAAAAATTCACCCCTCCACTTT.

The chain employs TRBV19 and TRBJ2-1; 7 bases line up with TRBD2. The V and J ends lost 4 bases and 3 bases, in that order; junction bases with no gene match: 12. The germline CDR1 and CDR2 sequences are LNHDA and SQIVND (reference sequence). The CDR3 is made up of 17 amino acids. CDR3 residues: CASSSGSSGTGYNEQFF. The CDR3 bases are TGTGCCAGTAGTAGCGGGAGCTCAGGGACCGGCTACAATGAGCAGTTCTTC.

This clone is a singleton in its sample. The chain uses TRBV5-1 and TRBJ2-7, with 8 bases identical to TRBD1. Germline assignment: CDR1 SGHRS and CDR2 YFSETQ. V was pared by 0 bases and J by 4 bases, with 6 bases of the junction left unmatched. The CDR3 is 15 amino acids. The CDR3 loop reads CASSLDGTGAYEQYF. For the CDR3, the DNA is TGCGCCAGCAGCTTGGACGGGACAGGAGCATACGAGCAGTACTTC.

This chain joins TRBV11-2 and TRBJ2-1; 12 nucleotides match TRBD2. V trimming: 2 bases; J trimming: 4 bases; junction bases outside the gene matches: 3. Germline lookup yields CDR1 SGHAT and CDR2 FQNNGV. There are 16 residues in the CDR3. The DNA of the CDR3 is TGTGCCAGCAGCTTACTAGCGGGAGGGGGGTACAATGAGCAGTTCTTC. Amino acid sequence: CASSLLAGGGYNEQFF.

This chain connects TRBV2 to TRBJ1-2, with a possible D match to TRBD1 (6 bases). CDR1 and CDR2 from the germline V gene are SNHLY and FYNNEI. Between the trimmed V and J ends, which lost 6 bases and 4 bases, there was a span of 21 bases. The CDR3 length is 16 residues. CDR3 residues: CASRVRQVLGFYGYTF. In nucleotides, the CDR3 is TGTGCCAGCAGGGTAAGACAGGTCCTCGGGTTCTATGGCTACACCTTC. The whole variable domain, remainder taken from reference TRBV2 and TRBJ1-2, is EPEVTQTPSHQVTQMGQEVILRCVPISNHLYFYWYRQILGQKVEFLVSFYNNEISEKSEIFDDQFSVERPDGSNFTLKIRSTKLEDSAMYFCASRVRQVLGFYGYTFGSGTRLTVV.

V and J are TRBV6-2 or TRBV6-3 and TRBJ1-5; 8 nucleotides match TRBD1. With V trimmed by 3 bases and J by 5 bases, 9 bases remained unmatched. Germline-derived CDR1 and CDR2 are MNHEY and SVGEGT. There are 16 residues in the CDR3. CDR3 bases: TGTGCCAGCAGTTATACCGACAGGGGTCGCGATCAGCCCCAGCATTTT. Translated, it gives CASSYTDRGRDQPQHF.

The chain is built from TRBV6-5 and TRBJ2-1; TRBD2 matches at 8 bases. Looked up from germline, CDR1 is MNHEY and CDR2 is SVGAGI. The CDR3 consists of 14 residues. Germline trimming cut 6 bases from V and 6 bases from J; bases unmatched to any gene: 7. In DNA form, the CDR3 reads TGTGCCAGCAGAGTAAGCGGGAGTCTCAATGAGCAGTTCTTC. Its protein product is CASRVSGSLNEQFF.

This clone has a handful of counts. The V gene is TRBV29-1, the J gene TRBJ1-4; D not resolved. V lost 7 bases and J 7 bases, leaving 16 bases between the germline ends. CDR3 length: 13 residues. CDR1 SQVTM and CDR2 ANQGSEA come from the germline V gene. The CDR3 DNA reads as TGCAGCGCCCTGGGCCAGCCAGCTGAAAAACTGTTTTTT. The encoded protein is CSALGQPAEKLFF.

The chain links TRBV7-9 to TRBJ2-1, with unresolved D. Looked up from germline, CDR1 is SEHNR and CDR2 is FQNEAQ (reference sequence). The germline V and J ends were trimmed by 1 base and 0 bases, with 10 bases remaining between them. The CDR3 is 16 amino acids. The CDR3 nucleotides read TGTGCCAGCAGCTTAGTTGTGGGAAGCTCCTACAATGAGCAGTTCTTC. Translating it yields CASSLVVGSSYNEQFF.